The rows below give T cell receptor beta chains drawn from one sample of a study of blood T cell repertoires in COVID-19. The repertoire was sequenced with immunoSEQ multiplex PCR; TCRdb's copy has only in-frame clones and lacks some. This table holds about half a million clones, 89% found once. Sample: peripheral blood. These receptors all stem from a man aged 18 to 30 with COVID-19, enrolled during active disease. Each CDR3 is given with its conserved first and last residue. A D gene is named only where the DNA matches it firmly. Part of the rows lack a size; the others show once, few, many or a class for expanded clones.

size	length	D	V	J	CDR3	DNA
.	15	.	TRBV19	TRBJ2-7	CASSMVRGSSYEQYF	TGTGCCAGTAGTATGGTCAGGGGCAGCTCCTACGAGCAGTACTTC
few	16	TRBD2	TRBV2	TRBJ2-2	CASSQTAGVGTGELFF	TGTGCCAGCAGTCAAACAGCGGGGGTGGGGACCGGGGAGCTGTTTTTT
.	15	TRBD2	TRBV9	TRBJ2-3	CASTSGGAGTDTQYF	TGTGCCAGCACCAGCGGGGGGGCCGGCACAGATACGCAGTATTTT
.	13	.	TRBV6-5	TRBJ1-5	CASSYNNNQPQHF	TGTGCCAGCAGTTACAACAACAATCAGCCCCAGCATTTT
.	13	.	TRBV24-1	TRBJ2-1	CATSEPTGLGQFF	TGTGCCACCAGTGAGCCTACAGGGCTCGGGCAGTTCTTC
.	13	.	TRBV4-1	TRBJ2-3	CASSQDAENTQYF	TGCGCCAGCAGCCAAGATGCAGAAAATACGCAGTATTTT
.	15	TRBD2	TRBV19	TRBJ2-1	CASSTGGSLRNEQFF	TGTGCCAGTAGTACCGGCGGGAGCCTCCGGAATGAGCAGTTCTTC
once	15	TRBD2	TRBV2	TRBJ2-3	CASSADSGGTDTQYF	TGTGCCAGCAGTGCCGATAGCGGGGGCACAGATACGCAGTATTTT
.	13	TRBD2	TRBV19	TRBJ2-3	CASGAGPTDTQYF	TGTGCCAGTGGAGCGGGGCCCACAGATACGCAGTATTTT
.	14	.	TRBV4-1	TRBJ2-7	CASSRGGALYEQYF	TGCGCCAGCAGCCGAGGAGGGGCCCTCTACGAGCAGTACTTC
.	14	.	TRBV11-3	TRBJ1-1	CASSFDSKNTEAFF	TGTGCCAGCAGTTTTGACAGCAAGAACACTGAAGCTTTCTTT
.	13	.	TRBV24-1	TRBJ2-3	CATSDPGTDTQYF	TGTGCCACCAGTGATCCCGGTACAGATACGCAGTATTTT
.	15	TRBD1	TRBV27	TRBJ1-2	CASSLFPDRVGGYTF	TGTGCCAGCAGTTTATTCCCGGACAGGGTGGGTGGCTACACCTTC
.	15	.	TRBV7-2	TRBJ2-4	CASSLGAQGTDIQYF	TGTGCCAGCAGCTTAGGGGCTCAGGGTACGGACATTCAGTACTTC
.	13	.	TRBV4-2	TRBJ1-1	CASSQVLGGEAFF	TGTGCCAGCAGCCAAGTTCTAGGGGGTGAAGCTTTCTTT
.	15	.	TRBV7-2	TRBJ2-2	CASSLSRARGGELFF	TGTGCCAGCAGCTTATCTCGGGCCCGGGGCGGGGAGCTGTTTTTT
.	15	.	TRBV6-1	TRBJ2-7	CASSEGGGPFYEQYF	TGTGCCAGCAGTGAAGGGGGAGGCCCTTTCTACGAGCAGTACTTC